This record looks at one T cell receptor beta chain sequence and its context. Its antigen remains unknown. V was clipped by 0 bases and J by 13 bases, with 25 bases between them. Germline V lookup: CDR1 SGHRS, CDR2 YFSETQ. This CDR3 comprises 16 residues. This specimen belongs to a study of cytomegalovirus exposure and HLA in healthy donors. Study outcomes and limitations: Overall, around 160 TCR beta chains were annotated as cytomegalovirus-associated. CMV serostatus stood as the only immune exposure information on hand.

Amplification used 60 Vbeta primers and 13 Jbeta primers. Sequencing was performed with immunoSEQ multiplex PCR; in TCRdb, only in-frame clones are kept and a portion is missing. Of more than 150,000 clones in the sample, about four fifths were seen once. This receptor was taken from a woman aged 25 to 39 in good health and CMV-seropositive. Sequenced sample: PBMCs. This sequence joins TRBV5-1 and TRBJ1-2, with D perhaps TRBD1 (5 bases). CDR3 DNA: TGCGCCAGCAGCTTGGAAGAAAGGCAGGGTGTTTGTAGACGCACCTTC. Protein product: CASSLEERQGVCRRTF.